The sequence of this T cell receptor beta chain was determined in a study of OX40 agonist ivuxolimab in advanced cancers. Overall study: The mean age was approximately 60 years, ranging from 23 to 79, with less than 90% of participants male. Prior therapy, whether anti-PD-1, anti-PD-L1 or anti-CTLA-4, was allowed, and less than 45% had some.

Measured with immunoSEQ multiplex PCR; TCRdb has only the in-frame clones, and not every one. The table shows 90,000 to 100,000 clones, with 70% to 85% occurring only once. With respect to this clone: Its specificity is not known.

The study's findings and limits: At doses 0.1 to 3.0 mg/kg, CD4+ and CD8+ clones expanded.

Blood got drawn at baseline, again on cycle 4 day 1, and then on cycle 7 day 1. This specimen was CD4+ or CD8+ T cells sorted from blood, taken in a trial of the OX40 agonist ivuxolimab. This TCR was sampled from an adult with an advanced solid tumor such as melanoma, head and neck, liver or kidney cancer.

Written as DNA, the CDR3 is TGCGCCAGCAGCCAAGCGGTAGGGCACACCGGGGAGCTGTTTTTT. Translating it yields CASSQAVGHTGELFF. The chain has TRBV4-1 and TRBJ2-2; unclear D gene. Germline V gene lookup returns CDR1 MGHRA and CDR2 YSYEKL. This CDR3 is built from 15 residues. Trimming took 1 base from V and 3 from J, leaving 9 bases between them.